This note documents a single TCR beta chain sequence. A read error may account for a junction end that differs from germline. This sample was included in a study of blood T cells in healthy people across ages. Germline values: CDR1 MNHNS, CDR2 SASEGT. The CDR3 contains 18 residues. A second roughly 7 to 12 cycle PCR used barcoded and J-beta primers. TCRdb used MiXCR to reprocess the 5' RACE reads, holding one entry per CDR3 protein. The profile shows 1.5 million to 2 million distinct CDR3 sequences, 28% of them singletons. This sequence joins TRBV6-1 and TRBJ2-1; 10 bases are a match to TRBD2. Sequencing was done on a sample of blood. This TCR was recovered from a woman aged 30 to 39 in good health. The CDR3: CASSPRTSGHSSYNEQCF. CDR3 coding DNA: TGTGCCAGCAGTCCCCGGACTAGCGGCCATAGCTCCTACAATGAGCAGTGCTTC.